This TCR beta chain was sequenced in a study of early T cells in non-severe SARS-CoV-2 infection. Study overall: Bulk RNA from unsorted whole blood was sequenced; chains were unpaired.

As part of library construction, unique molecular identifiers were attached to individual cDNA molecules. TCRdb called the 5' RACE reads again in MiXCR, with one record for every CDR3 protein. The sample lists 50,000 to 75,000 distinct CDR3 sequences; around 12% were seen once. The material sequenced was whole blood, taken at baseline. The receptor's source is an adult who was a healthcare worker with PCR-confirmed SARS-CoV-2 infection or an uninfected control (not recorded which). The donor label of this sample is uncertain.

CDR3 coding DNA: TGCGCCAGCCATGCTGTACCGGGACAGAGGACTGGGGCCAACGTCCTGACTTTC. Translated, it gives CASHAVPGQRTGANVLTF. This chain uses TRBV10-2 with TRBJ2-6, with 7 bases lining up with TRBD1. The ends lost 8 bases at V and 2 bases at J; junction bases unmatched: 15. Germline CDR1 is WSHSY and CDR2 is SAAADI. The CDR3 consists of 18 residues.